The 15 T cell receptor beta chains given below trace back to one sample, sequenced in a study of T cells after yellow fever vaccination. Each CDR3 protein is one row after TCRdb ran MiXCR on the 5' RACE reads. Of about 550,000 distinct CDR3 sequences detected, less than 20% appear once; the ten largest clones hold roughly an eighth. The specimen comprised PBMCs, sampled 15 days after the yellow fever booster vaccination. The receptors come from a man between 25 and 39 years old who received the YFV17D yellow fever vaccine.

This rearrangement joins TRBV20-1 to TRBJ2-3; no definite D call. Germline loops: CDR1 DFQATT, CDR2 SNEGSKA (reference sequence). The V and J ends lost 3 bases and 6 bases respectively, with 13 bases between them. The CDR3 sequence is 13 residues long. Here the CDR3 reads CSASRAIRDTQYF. CDR3 nucleotide sequence: TGCAGTGCTAGCCGTGCAATTCGGGATACGCAGTATTTT.

This clonotype showed up just a few times. J is TRBJ2-7 and V is TRBV6-2 or TRBV6-3; D unresolved. The CDR3 is 15 amino acids. CDR1 and CDR2 (germline): MNHEY, SVGEGT. V lost 5 bases and J lost 5, with 19 bases in between. The CDR3 region has the DNA TGTGCCAGCAGTCACCCCTCTCAGGATCCCAACGAGCAGTACTTC. Amino acids: CASSHPSQDPNEQYF.

The rearrangement links TRBV5-1 to TRBJ2-2, with 9 bases matching TRBD2. CDR3 size: 14 residues. J was trimmed by 10 bases and V by 2 bases; bases with no gene match: 6. Germline V gene data show CDR1 as SGHRS and CDR2 as YFSETQ. The CDR3: CASSLTRLAEELFF. Written as DNA, the CDR3 is TGCGCCAGCAGCTTAACCAGACTAGCGGAGGAGCTGTTTTTT.

This clonotype was seen a handful of times. The V call is TRBV20-1, the J call TRBJ2-5, with D perhaps given as TRBD1 or TRBD2 (5 bases each). CDR3 length equals 14 residues. Between the trimmed V and J ends, which lost 1 base and 7 bases, there was a span of 16 bases. Germline lookup yields CDR1 DFQATT and CDR2 SNEGSKA (reference sequence). The CDR3 sequence: CSARGSEVRGTQYF. DNA of the CDR3: TGCAGTGCTAGAGGAAGCGAAGTGAGGGGGACCCAGTACTTC.

In this sample, this clonotype turned up a few times. The J gene is TRBJ2-1, the V gene TRBV30; a weak D match, TRBD1 (5 bases). Germline CDR1 reads GTSNPN; CDR2 reads SVGIG (reference sequence). This CDR3 spans 12 amino acids. Trimming removed 3 bases at V and 10 bases at J, with 13 bases between. This CDR3 reads CAWSILRGEQFF. In DNA form, the CDR3 reads TGTGCCTGGAGCATACTAAGGGGAGAGCAGTTCTTC.

This clonotype was seen more than once but under ten times. The rearrangement links TRBV25-1 to TRBJ2-7; 8 bases agree with TRBD2. Germline-derived CDR1 and CDR2 are MGHDK and SYGVNS. The CDR3 runs to 14 residues. Trimming removed 3 bases from V and 2 bases from J; junction bases left unmatched: 3. CDR3 loop: CASSDTSGTYEQYF. In DNA form, the CDR3 reads TGTGCCAGCAGTGACACTAGCGGAACCTACGAGCAGTACTTC.

The rearrangement links TRBV7-9 to TRBJ1-3; TRBD1 aligns across 7 bases. The CDR3 has 14 residues. V was clipped by 5 bases and J by 2 bases; unmatched bases: 3. Germline CDR1 is SEHNR and CDR2 is FQNEAQ (reference sequence). The CDR3, as DNA: TGTGCCAGCAGCAAGGGGACAGCTGGAAACACCATATATTTT. Translation gives CASSKGTAGNTIYF.

Ten or more counts support this clonotype. The rearrangement links TRBV12-3 or TRBV12-4 to TRBJ2-7; 8 bases line up with TRBD2. After removal of 0 bases from V and 6 bases from J, the junction contained 7 bases not matched to a gene. The CDR3 covers 15 residues. The CDR3 sequence is CASSLAALAGPEQYF. The DNA for the CDR3 is TGTGCCAGCAGTTTAGCAGCCCTAGCGGGCCCCGAGCAGTACTTC.

Details on this clonotype: Mismatch with germline at one junction end may stem from a read error. The chain combines TRBV28 with TRBJ2-1; D not resolved. Germline lookup yields CDR1 MDHEN and CDR2 SYDVKM. There are 13 residues in the CDR3. Written as DNA, the CDR3 is TGTGCCAGCAGTTTCCCGGGTTACAATGAGCGGTTCTTC. Translation: CASSFPGYNERFF.

The chain is built from TRBV7-2 and TRBJ2-7, with 7 bases matching TRBD2. CDR1 is SGHTA, CDR2 FQGNSA, per germline. J was trimmed by 5 bases and V by 0 bases; bases with no gene match: 4. CDR3 length: 14 residues. CDR3 residues: CASSLARERNEQYF. DNA for the CDR3: TGTGCCAGCAGCTTAGCGCGGGAGCGCAACGAGCAGTACTTC. Full variable domain (rest looked up from reference TRBV7-2 and TRBJ2-7): GAGVSQSPSNKVTEKGKDVELRCDPISGHTALYWYRQSLGQGLEFLIYFQGNSAPDKSGLPSDRFSAERTGGSVSTLTIQRTQQEDSAVYLCASSLARERNEQYFGPGTRLTVT.

The chain is built from TRBV10-3 and TRBJ2-5; the match to TRBD2 covers 9 bases. V was pared by 4 bases and J by 4 bases, with 7 bases of the junction left unmatched. The CDR3 is made up of 15 amino acids. The V gene's germline CDR1 is ENHRY and CDR2 SYGVKD. The CDR3 loop reads CAISGVAGAGETQYF. The CDR3 bases are TGTGCCATCAGTGGAGTAGCGGGGGCCGGAGAGACCCAGTACTTC.

The rearrangement joins TRBV18 to TRBJ2-1; D remains ambiguous. Germline loops: CDR1 KGHSH, CDR2 LQKENI. The length of the CDR3 is 13 residues. V was cut by 2 bases and J by 13 bases, with 15 bases left in between. CDR3 sequence (DNA): TGTGCCAGCTCACCATCGCCTCAGGCCGCCCAGTTCTTC. It encodes CASSPSPQAAQFF.

This clonotype appeared a few times. The V gene is TRBV7-2, the J gene TRBJ2-5; D unresolved. Trimming stripped 8 bases from V and 8 bases from J, with 12 bases between. Germline CDR1 SGHTA, CDR2 FQGNSA. CDR3 length: 11 amino acids. CDR3 in DNA: TGTGCCAGCGGCACCCCAGAAACCCAGTACTTC. Translation gives CASGTPETQYF.

The chain recombines TRBV14 with TRBJ2-1, with D possibly matching TRBD1 (8 bases). The CDR3 is 16 amino acids. Trimming shortened V by 1 base and J by 5 bases, and 15 bases separated the two germline ends. CDR1 is SGHDN, CDR2 FVKESK, per germline. The CDR3 DNA reads TGTGCCAGCAGCCAAGTCTACAGGGGGGGTGACAATGAGCAGTTCTTC. Its translation is CASSQVYRGGDNEQFF.

This chain links TRBV20-1 with TRBJ1-6; D remains unclear. The V end lost 2 bases, the J end lost 9 bases, and 11 bases lay between the germline ends. Per the germline V gene, CDR1 is DFQATT and CDR2 is SNEGSKA (reference sequence). The CDR3 covers 13 residues. In DNA, the CDR3 is TGCAGTGCTAGATCAGCCGCGGCTTCACCCCTCCACTTT. Translation: CSARSAAASPLHF.